This TCR beta chain was sequenced for a study of OX40 agonist ivuxolimab in advanced cancers. Study in general: Dose-escalation patients had hepatocellular carcinoma, melanoma, renal cell or head and neck cancer. A male proportion of over 75% was recorded, with mean age approximately 57 years and range about 20 to 79. Partial responses were achieved by three patients, of whom one had hepatocellular carcinoma and two had cutaneous melanoma.

There are 20 residues in the CDR3. The study sampled blood at baseline, cycle 4 day 1, and cycle 7 day 1. The repertoire was sequenced with immunoSEQ multiplex PCR; TCRdb's copy has only in-frame clones and lacks some. The sample consists of around 67,000 clones, around 90% of them appearing once. The clonotype comes from an adult with an advanced solid tumor such as melanoma, head and neck, liver or kidney cancer. V usage is TRBV21-1 and J usage is TRBJ2-1. TRBV21-1 is described as a pseudogene. Specimen: CD4+ or CD8+ T cells sorted from blood, collected in a trial of the OX40 agonist ivuxolimab. The CDR3 DNA reads TGTGCCAGCAGCAAAAGGACCCCGGGACGCGCCACTCCAGCCCTGAATGAGCAGTTCTTC. It encodes CASSKRTPGRATPALNEQFF.